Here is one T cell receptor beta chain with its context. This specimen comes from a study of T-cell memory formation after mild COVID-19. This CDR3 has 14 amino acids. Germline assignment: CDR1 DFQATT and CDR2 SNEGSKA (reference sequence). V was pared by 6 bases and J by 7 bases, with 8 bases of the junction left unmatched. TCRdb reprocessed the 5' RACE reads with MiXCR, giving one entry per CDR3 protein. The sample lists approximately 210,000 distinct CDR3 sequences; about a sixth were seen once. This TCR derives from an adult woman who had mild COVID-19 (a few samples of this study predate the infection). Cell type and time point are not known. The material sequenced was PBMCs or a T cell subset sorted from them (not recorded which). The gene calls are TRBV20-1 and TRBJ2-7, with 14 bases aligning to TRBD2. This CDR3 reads CSATGTSGSNEQYF. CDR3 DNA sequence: TGCAGTGCGACCGGGACTAGCGGGAGTAATGAGCAGTACTTC.